These 28 T cell receptor beta chains were sequenced from one sample in a study of blood T cell repertoires in COVID-19. Assay: immunoSEQ multiplex PCR; the TCRdb copy retains only in-frame clones and omits some. This repertoire shows around 190,000 clones, about 82% found once; its top ten account for 4.5% to 7%. The material sequenced was PBMCs or T cells enriched from blood (not recorded which). All receptors come from a man aged 35-49 years with acute COVID-19.

This clone was seen a single time. V is TRBV11-2 and J is TRBJ1-2, with TRBD1 as a possible D gene (5 bases). V gave up 6 bases and J gave up 4 bases, with 9 bases separating them. Germline-derived CDR1 and CDR2 are SGHAT and FQNNGV. This CDR3 has 12 residues. CDR3 sequence (DNA): TGTGCCAGCAGTCTGCAGGGCTATGGCTACACCTTC. Its translation is CASSLQGYGYTF.

The genes are TRBV30 and TRBJ1-2, with D tentatively TRBD1 (6 bases). The CDR3 contains 15 residues. Between the trimmed V and J ends, which lost 0 bases and 5 bases, there was a span of 16 bases. In germline, CDR1 is GTSNPN, CDR2 SVGIG (reference sequence). CDR3 DNA sequence: TGTGCCTGGAGTGTACCAGGGGCAGGGACGTATGGCTACACCTTC. Amino acids: CAWSVPGAGTYGYTF.

The rearrangement uses TRBV2 and TRBJ1-1; 8 bases are a match to TRBD1. Germline CDR1 SNHLY, CDR2 FYNNEI. J was trimmed by 3 bases and V by 2 bases; bases with no gene match: 2. The CDR3 spans 14 residues. This CDR3 reads CASSEQGAYTEAFF. The CDR3 bases are TGTGCCAGCAGTGAACAGGGGGCGTACACTGAAGCTTTCTTT.

The genes are TRBV10-3 and TRBJ2-1; D is possibly TRBD2 (6 bases). The CDR3 consists of 15 residues. V dropped 1 base and J dropped 4 bases, with 11 bases sitting between them. Germline loops: CDR1 ENHRY, CDR2 SYGVKD. The CDR3 spells CAISELGLTYNEQFF. The DNA for the CDR3 is TGTGCCATCAGTGAGTTGGGACTCACGTACAATGAGCAGTTCTTC.

The chain combines TRBV4-1 with TRBJ2-2; D not certain. V shed 1 base and J shed 7 bases, with 7 bases lying between them. The V gene's germline CDR1 is MGHRA and CDR2 YSYEKL. The length of the CDR3 is 13 residues. CDR3 nucleotides: TGCGCCAGCAGCCAAGCGATAGTCGGGGAGCTGTTTTTT. Its protein is CASSQAIVGELFF.

The chain recombines TRBV30 with TRBJ1-5; weak D call: TRBD1 (5 bases). Between the trimmed V and J ends, which lost 0 bases and 6 bases, there was a span of 9 bases. CDR3 size: 13 residues. From germline, CDR1 is GTSNPN and CDR2 SVGIG (reference sequence). The DNA for the CDR3 is TGTGCCTGGAGTGTAGGGGAGGGTCAGCCCCAGCATTTT. Translation gives CAWSVGEGQPQHF.

Written as DNA, the CDR3 is TGTGCCAGCAGTTTCCCAGGGCACACTGAAGCTTTCTTT. Protein sequence: CASSFPGHTEAFF. The V call is TRBV28, the J call TRBJ1-1; possible D gene TRBD1, 5 bases. The CDR3 runs 13 residues. Germline V CDR1 and CDR2: MDHEN, SYDVKM. V gave up 3 bases and J gave up 3 bases, with 8 bases separating them.

The rearrangement uses TRBV10-1 and TRBJ1-1; the match to TRBD1 covers 8 bases. Losses at the gene ends were 6 bases for V and 2 bases for J; bases not matched to a gene: 5. The CDR3 is 14 residues long. Per the germline V gene, CDR1 is WNHNN and CDR2 is SYGVQD (reference sequence). CDR3 DNA: TGCGCCAGCAGCTCAGGGGGCCGAAACACTGAAGCTTTCTTT. It translates to CASSSGGRNTEAFF.

The rearrangement uses TRBV6-2 or TRBV6-3 and TRBJ2-7, with D perhaps matching TRBD2 (5 bases). Looked up from germline, CDR1 is MNHEY and CDR2 is SVGEGT. The CDR3 has 14 residues. Trimming took off 4 bases at V and 3 bases at J, with 13 bases between the two ends. The chain's CDR3 is CASSLEGTLYEQYF. The CDR3 DNA reads as TGTGCCAGCAGTTTAGAGGGAACCCTCTACGAGCAGTACTTC.

V usage is TRBV28 and J usage is TRBJ1-6, with 8 bases that match TRBD1. V dropped 6 bases and J dropped 9; count of bases not matched to a gene: 7. The CDR3 runs to 14 residues. From germline, CDR1 is MDHEN and CDR2 SYDVKM. CDR3 nucleotide sequence: TGTGCCAGCAGATTGACAGGGGAAAGTTCACCCCTCCACTTT. Protein: CASRLTGESSPLHF.

This rearrangement joins TRBV4-1 to TRBJ2-7; D ambiguous. V was trimmed by 1 base and J by 2 bases, leaving 9 bases between them. Germline V gene sequence: CDR1 MGHRA, CDR2 YSYEKL. The CDR3 length is 14 residues. In DNA, the CDR3 is TGCGCCAGCAGCCAAGGTGGCTCCACCTACGAGCAGTACTTC. Translating gives CASSQGGSTYEQYF.

The chain recombines TRBV5-6 with TRBJ1-1; D is unresolved. The V and J ends lost 4 bases and 3 bases respectively, with 19 bases between them. Germline CDR1 reads SGHDT; CDR2 reads YYEEEE. This CDR3 spans 16 amino acids. The CDR3 reads CASSRLEGGRHTEAFF. CDR3 bases: TGTGCCAGCAGCCGACTGGAGGGTGGCAGGCACACTGAAGCTTTCTTT. Based on the CDR3 plus reference TRBV5-6 and TRBJ1-1, the full variable domain is DAGVTQSPTHLIKTRGQQVTLRCSPKSGHDTVSWYQQALGQGPQFIFQYYEEEERQRGNFPDRFSGHQFPNYSSELNVNALLLGDSALYLCASSRLEGGRHTEAFFGQGTRLTVV.

The chain uses TRBV5-1 and TRBJ2-3; 8 bases match TRBD2. The CDR3 consists of 15 residues. The V gene end was trimmed by 2 bases and the J gene end by 3 bases; junction bases not matched to a gene: 5. The germline gives CDR1 SGHRS, CDR2 YFSETQ. The CDR3 coding sequence is TGCGCCAGCAGCTTAGCGGGAGATGGGACAGATACGCAGTATTTT. It is translated as CASSLAGDGTDTQYF.

The chain employs TRBV7-8 and TRBJ2-7; D gene ambiguous. Germline CDR1 is SGHVS and CDR2 is FQNEAQ. The CDR3 consists of 12 residues. V lost 4 bases and J 8 bases, leaving 12 bases between the germline ends. The CDR3 nucleotides read TGTGCCAGCAGCTCCCCTCCTAGTCAGCAGTACTTC. As protein: CASSSPPSQQYF.

This clone has just one count. In DNA form, the CDR3 reads TGTGCCATCAGAAACCCACTAGCGGGAGCGAGCACCGGGGAGCTGTTTTTT. This sequence encodes CAIRNPLAGASTGELFF. V and J are TRBV10-3 and TRBJ2-2; 11 bases agree with TRBD2. V gave up 6 bases and J gave up 4 bases; unmatched junction bases: 10. The CDR3 contains 17 residues. Per the germline V gene, CDR1 is ENHRY and CDR2 is SYGVKD.

V is TRBV27 and J is TRBJ1-5; TRBD1 matches at 9 bases. Germline V lookup: CDR1 MNHEY, CDR2 SMNVEV (reference sequence). The CDR3 length is 14 residues. Trimming removed 5 bases from V and 7 bases from J; junction bases left unmatched: 6. DNA for the CDR3: TGTGCCAGCAGTGCCGGGACAGGGCGGCAGCCCCAGCATTTT. It translates to CASSAGTGRQPQHF.

V is TRBV28 and J is TRBJ1-3; TRBD1 aligns across 9 bases. V gave up 2 bases and J gave up 9 bases; unmatched junction bases: 11. This CDR3 region has 16 residues. Germline V lookup: CDR1 MDHEN, CDR2 SYDVKM. The CDR3 bases are TGTGCCAGCAGTTTACAGAGGGGGACAGGGACAAGCACCATATATTTT. This translates into CASSLQRGTGTSTIYF.

V and J are TRBV5-1 and TRBJ2-3; D is unresolved. The CDR3 length is 14 residues. Deletions cut 1 base from V and 2 bases from J, with 8 bases between. Germline lookup yields CDR1 SGHRS and CDR2 YFSETQ. The CDR3: CASSLIQITDTQYF. The CDR3 DNA reads TGCGCCAGCAGCTTGATCCAGATCACAGATACGCAGTATTTT.

The chain joins TRBV7-9 to TRBJ2-7, with 8 bases identical to TRBD1. This CDR3 region has 13 residues. Germline V gives CDR1 SEHNR, CDR2 FQNEAQ (reference sequence). The junction had 6 bases not matched to a gene; V was cut back by 5 bases and J by 6 bases. CDR3 residues: CASSPARGREQYF. The CDR3 bases are TGTGCCAGCAGCCCAGCCAGGGGGCGCGAGCAGTACTTC.

This clone was recorded once. The V and J genes are TRBV28 and TRBJ1-1; 10 bases line up with TRBD1. Per the germline V gene, CDR1 is MDHEN and CDR2 is SYDVKM. This CDR3 is 13 amino acids long. V lost 3 bases and J lost 10; bases outside the gene matches: 5. The CDR3 coding sequence is TGTGCCAGCAGTTTCCGGGACAGGGGCGCAGCTTTCTTT. Amino acids: CASSFRDRGAAFF.

V usage is TRBV18 and J usage is TRBJ1-5; 12 nucleotides match TRBD1. The CDR3 contains 16 residues. Germline CDR1 KGHSH, CDR2 LQKENI. V was clipped by 3 bases and J by 7 bases; unmatched bases: 7. CDR3 loop: CASSPAGTGGGQPQHF. Here the CDR3 DNA reads TGTGCCAGCTCACCCGCCGGGACAGGGGGCGGGCAGCCCCAGCATTTT.

The J gene is TRBJ2-7, the V gene TRBV6-5; possible D gene TRBD1, 6 bases. Germline CDR1 MNHEY, CDR2 SVGAGI. V lost 8 bases to trimming and J lost 2 bases, with 16 bases between them. There are 14 residues in the CDR3. The CDR3 nucleotides are TGTGCCAGCGGGCGGGCAGGGGCCACCTACGAGCAGTACTTC. Translation: CASGRAGATYEQYF.

V is TRBV7-9 and J is TRBJ1-2; a possible D gene is TRBD1 (5 bases). The CDR3 has 13 amino acids. V lost 5 bases, J lost 1 base, and 8 bases lay in between. Germline CDR1 reads SEHNR; CDR2 reads FQNEAQ (reference sequence). CDR3 nucleotide sequence: TGTGCCAGCAGCCCGGGACTTAACTATGGCTACACCTTC. It encodes CASSPGLNYGYTF.

This clone appeared a single time. The chain recombines TRBV5-6 with TRBJ2-5; tentatively, D is TRBD2 (5 bases). Germline V gives CDR1 SGHDT, CDR2 YYEEEE. The V and J ends lost 1 base and 3 bases respectively, with 16 bases between them. There are 16 residues in the CDR3. The DNA of the CDR3 is TGTGCCAGCAGCTTGCCCGGGATTCGGGCAGAAGAGACCCAGTACTTC. It yields the protein CASSLPGIRAEETQYF. Supplemented by reference TRBV5-6 and TRBJ2-5, the full variable domain reads DAGVTQSPTHLIKTRGQQVTLRCSPKSGHDTVSWYQQALGQGPQFIFQYYEEEERQRGNFPDRFSGHQFPNYSSELNVNALLLGDSALYLCASSLPGIRAEETQYFGPGTRLLVL.

The chain couples TRBV28 to TRBJ2-7; 11 nucleotides align to TRBD2. There are 15 residues in the CDR3. Germline assignment: CDR1 MDHEN and CDR2 SYDVKM. V lost 6 bases to trimming and J lost 2 bases; unmatched junction nucleotides: 6. CDR3 in DNA: TGTGCCAGCAGACCGAGACTAGCGGGACCCTACGAGCAGTACTTC. The encoded protein is CASRPRLAGPYEQYF.

CDR3 DNA sequence: TGTGCCAGCAGGTTGGGATCGGCGGGGACCATATATTTT. Translation gives CASRLGSAGTIYF. V gene TRBV12-3 or TRBV12-4 combines with J gene TRBJ1-3; no reliable D call. The CDR3 has 13 amino acids. With 6 bases removed from V and 10 bases from J, the gap between germline ends came to 16 bases.

V gene TRBV28 combines with J gene TRBJ1-4; D is perhaps TRBD1 (6 bases). Germline V gene lookup returns CDR1 MDHEN and CDR2 SYDVKM. Trimming took 5 bases from V and 7 from J, leaving 14 bases between them. This CDR3 contains 14 residues. CDR3 protein: CASSPGGGAEKLFF. The DNA for the CDR3 is TGTGCCAGCAGTCCCGGTGGGGGGGCTGAAAAACTGTTTTTT.

This rearrangement joins TRBV28 to TRBJ1-2, with D possibly TRBD1 on 5 matching bases. Per the germline V gene, CDR1 is MDHEN and CDR2 is SYDVKM. V lost 3 bases, J lost 2 bases, and 10 bases lay in between. This CDR3 has 14 amino acids. CDR3 sequence reads: CASSFVGGNYGYTF. CDR3 coding DNA: TGTGCCAGCAGTTTTGTCGGGGGAAACTATGGCTACACCTTC.